One sample yielded the 27 T cell receptor beta chains listed below, sequenced in a study of T-cell memory formation after mild COVID-19. TCRdb redid the calling of the 5' RACE reads with MiXCR, one entry per CDR3 protein. This table holds roughly 450,000 distinct CDR3 sequences, roughly 17% found once. The source material was PBMCs or a T cell subset sorted from them (not recorded which). Receptor source: a man younger than 30 who had mild COVID-19 (a few samples of this study predate the infection). Cell type and time point are not known.

The genes are TRBV28 and TRBJ2-7; D is perhaps TRBD1 or TRBD2 (7 bases each). Deletions cut 8 bases from V and 0 bases from J, with 11 bases between. This CDR3 has 13 amino acids. The germline CDR1 and CDR2 sequences are MDHEN and SYDVKM. In DNA form, the CDR3 reads TGTGCCAGCGCCAGGGGGGGCTCCTACGAGCAGTACGTC. It translates to CASARGGSYEQYV.

The rearrangement joins TRBV4-3 to TRBJ2-6; TRBD2 aligns across 8 bases. V lost 0 bases and J lost 2; bases outside the gene matches: 0. The CDR3 is 16 residues long. CDR1 is LGHNA and CDR2 is YSLEER in the germline V gene. CDR3 nucleotides: TGCGCCAGCAGCCAAGACGGGGGGGCTGGGGCCAACGTCCTGACTTTC. Translated, it gives CASSQDGGAGANVLTF.

This clonotype was picked up a small number of times. The V call is TRBV15, the J call TRBJ1-5; D is uncertain. Germline CDR1 is LNHNV and CDR2 is YYDKDF (reference sequence). Trimming stripped 0 bases from V and 2 bases from J, with 8 bases between. CDR3 size: 15 residues. The CDR3 is CATSRDMWGNQPQHF. CDR3 coding DNA: TGTGCCACCAGCAGAGATATGTGGGGCAATCAGCCCCAGCATTTT.

The chain is built from TRBV3-1 and TRBJ1-3, with TRBD1 matching 7 bases. Germline V gene lookup returns CDR1 LGHDT and CDR2 YNNKEL (reference sequence). The CDR3 sequence is 15 residues long. The V and J ends lost 5 bases and 0 bases, in that order; junction bases with no gene match: 4. CDR3 in DNA: TGTGCCAGCAGCACCTGGACAGGCTCTGGAAACACCATATATTTT. Residues: CASSTWTGSGNTIYF.

This clonotype appeared many times. J is TRBJ2-7 and V is TRBV7-9, with 7 nucleotides matching TRBD2. This CDR3 region has 12 residues. Germline lookup yields CDR1 SEHNR and CDR2 FQNEAQ (reference sequence). Trimming removed 3 bases from V and 6 bases from J; junction bases left unmatched: 2. Here the CDR3 DNA reads TGTGCCAGCAGCTTCACGGGGGGCGAGCAGTACGTC. Translation gives CASSFTGGEQYV.

This clonotype has a single count. The chain couples TRBV25-1 to TRBJ2-1; no definite D call. CDR3 length: 13 amino acids. The V end lost 2 bases, the J end lost 5 bases, and 7 bases lay between the germline ends. In germline, CDR1 is MGHDK, CDR2 SYGVNS. CDR3 region: CASSEALHNEQFF. CDR3 sequence (DNA): TGTGCCAGCAGTGAAGCCCTCCACAATGAGCAGTTCTTC.

The chain joins TRBV5-1 to TRBJ2-5; unclear D gene. This CDR3 contains 17 residues. CDR1 is SGHRS and CDR2 is YFSETQ in the germline V gene. Trimming took 0 bases from V and 5 from J, leaving 20 bases between them. This CDR3 is CASSLAYLWGLGETQYF. CDR3 DNA sequence: TGCGCCAGCAGCTTGGCCTATCTATGGGGTCTGGGGGAGACCCAGTACTTC.

This clonotype was detected a few times. This rearrangement joins TRBV28 to TRBJ2-3; D may be TRBD1 (8 bases). Per the germline V gene, CDR1 is MDHEN and CDR2 is SYDVKM. The CDR3 length is 14 residues. Deletions cut 6 bases from V and 11 bases from J, with 21 bases between. The CDR3 DNA reads TGTGCCAGCAGCCGACAGGGGAGGGGGATGTTGCAGTATTTT. This sequence encodes CASSRQGRGMLQYF.

The chain carries TRBV7-2 and TRBJ2-3; tentative D call: TRBD2 (7 bases). Trimming left V 2 bases short and J 1 base short, with 10 bases between. CDR1 and CDR2 from the germline V gene are SGHTA and FQGNSA. The length of the CDR3 is 15 residues. CDR3 amino acids: CASSLQGGGTDTQYF. The CDR3 DNA sequence: TGTGCCAGCAGCTTACAAGGGGGGGGCACAGATACGCAGTATTTT. The variable domain in full, completed from reference TRBV7-2 and TRBJ2-3, reads GAGVSQSPSNKVTEKGKDVELRCDPISGHTALYWYRQSLGQGLEFLIYFQGNSAPDKSGLPSDRFSAERTGGSVSTLTIQRTQQEDSAVYLCASSLQGGGTDTQYFGPGTRLTVL.

The chain carries TRBV6-6 and TRBJ2-3; possible D gene TRBD2, 7 bases. Germline V CDR1 and CDR2: MNHNY, SVGAGI (reference sequence). Trimming pared 7 bases from V and 2 bases from J, leaving 16 bases between. The CDR3 has 15 amino acids. Here the CDR3 reads CASTPRGGPTDTQYF. The CDR3, as DNA: TGTGCCAGCACCCCTAGGGGGGGGCCCACAGATACGCAGTATTTT.

This clonotype was counted between two and nine times. V gene TRBV27 combines with J gene TRBJ2-1, with D tentatively TRBD1 or TRBD2 (5 bases each). Trimming took off 6 bases at V and 8 bases at J, with 23 bases between the two ends. CDR3 size: 16 residues. Germline loops: CDR1 MNHEY, CDR2 SMNVEV (reference sequence). CDR3 amino acids: CASSLESWDGRDEQFF. CDR3 DNA: TGTGCCAGCAGCCTAGAAAGCTGGGACGGTCGAGATGAGCAGTTCTTC.

This chain joins TRBV6-1 and TRBJ2-3; D may correspond to TRBD1 or TRBD2 (6 bases each). The CDR3 runs to 14 residues. Trimming took 9 bases from V and 1 from J, leaving 14 bases between them. Germline V gene data show CDR1 as MNHNS and CDR2 as SASEGT. In DNA form, the CDR3 reads TGTGCCAGTGGTAGGGGGGATGGCACAGATACGCAGTATTTT. It yields the protein CASGRGDGTDTQYF.

This clonotype was observed many times. The chain has TRBV7-2 and TRBJ2-4, with 11 nucleotides matching TRBD2. With V trimmed by 5 bases and J by 9 bases, 12 bases remained unmatched. The CDR3 length is 16 residues. From germline, CDR1 is SGHTA and CDR2 FQGNSA. CDR3 residues: CASSPTLAGGPVIQYF. The CDR3 region has the DNA TGTGCCAGCAGCCCTACTTTAGCGGGGGGGCCCGTCATTCAGTACTTC.

The CDR3 region is CASSAGPSYEQYF. The CDR3 DNA reads TGTGCCAGCAGTGCCGGGCCCTCCTACGAGCAGTACTTC. The J gene is TRBJ2-7, the V gene TRBV12-3 or TRBV12-4; the D is unclear. The CDR3 totals 13 residues. Between the trimmed V and J ends, which lost 5 bases and 0 bases, there was a span of 8 bases.

V gene TRBV5-1 combines with J gene TRBJ2-1, with 7 bases fitting TRBD2. The trim removed 6 bases at V and 7 bases at J, leaving 10 bases unmatched. The CDR3 consists of 14 residues. Germline loops: CDR1 SGHRS, CDR2 YFSETQ. The CDR3 is CASKVPTSSNEQFF. The CDR3 DNA is TGCGCCAGCAAAGTCCCGACTAGCTCGAATGAGCAGTTCTTC.

In its sample, this clonotype was seen many times. One end of the junction varies from germline; a read error may be responsible. The chain employs TRBV7-6 and TRBJ2-7; D is possibly TRBD1 (6 bases). The CDR3 loop spans 13 amino acids. The germline CDR1 and CDR2 sequences are SGHVS and FNYEAQ. The CDR3 DNA reads as TGCGCCAGCAGCTTGGACAGCTCCTACGAGCAGTACTTC. Residues: CASSLDSSYEQYF.

This clonotype was seen a few times. The chain couples TRBV7-9 to TRBJ2-1; possibly TRBD2 for D (5 bases). This CDR3 comprises 16 residues. With 5 bases removed from V and 7 bases from J, the gap between germline ends came to 21 bases. Germline CDR1 reads SEHNR; CDR2 reads FQNEAQ (reference sequence). The CDR3 loop reads CASSPPRGEWGNEQFF. CDR3 nucleotide sequence: TGTGCCAGCAGCCCCCCCCGTGGGGAGTGGGGTAATGAGCAGTTCTTC.

This clonotype was detected only a few times. V is TRBV5-1 and J is TRBJ2-3; 12 nucleotides agree with TRBD2. Germline V gives CDR1 SGHRS, CDR2 YFSETQ. The CDR3 covers 16 residues. V gave up 3 bases and J gave up 4 bases; unmatched junction bases: 6. CDR3 in amino acids: CASSWTSGVVSDTQYF. The CDR3 region has the DNA TGCGCCAGCAGCTGGACTAGCGGGGTAGTATCAGATACGCAGTATTTT.

This chain uses TRBV28 with TRBJ2-7, with 7 nucleotides matching TRBD1. CDR1 MDHEN and CDR2 SYDVKM come from the germline V gene. Trimming removed 4 bases from V and 6 bases from J; junction bases left unmatched: 3. The CDR3 sequence is 12 residues long. CDR3 sequence reads: CASSWAGGEQYV. DNA of the CDR3: TGTGCCAGCAGTTGGGCAGGGGGCGAGCAGTACGTC.

This clonotype has more than one count but fewer than ten. This chain joins TRBV5-1 and TRBJ2-5, with D maybe TRBD1 (6 bases). From germline, CDR1 is SGHRS and CDR2 YFSETQ. The CDR3 has 14 residues. V was trimmed by 4 bases and J by 5 bases, leaving 15 bases between them. In DNA, the CDR3 is TGCGCCAGCAGCCGGGTAGGGGGAACGGAGACCCAGTACTTC. This translates into CASSRVGGTETQYF.

This clonotype was detected a few times. The chain combines TRBV18 with TRBJ1-1, with 8 bases that match TRBD1. Germline CDR1 is KGHSH and CDR2 is LQKENI. The trim removed 6 bases at V and 2 bases at J, leaving 8 bases unmatched. There are 15 residues in the CDR3. The DNA of the CDR3 is TGTGCCAGCTCCCATACCGGGACAGGCAACACTGAAGCTTTCTTT. Amino acid sequence: CASSHTGTGNTEAFF.

The CDR3 coding sequence is TGTGCCGCCCTGGGACCGAGCACAGATACGCAGTATTTT. Translating gives CAALGPSTDTQYF. This chain connects TRBV6-6 to TRBJ2-3; tentatively, D is TRBD1 or TRBD2 (5 bases each). Looked up from germline, CDR1 is MNHNY and CDR2 is SVGAGI (reference sequence). The CDR3 is 13 residues long. Trimming cost V 11 bases and J 0 bases, with 12 bases left between them.

This clonotype was detected only a few times. This chain uses TRBV6-2 or TRBV6-3 with TRBJ2-3, with D perhaps TRBD1 or TRBD2 (6 bases each). Trimming took off 4 bases at V and 0 bases at J, with 11 bases between the two ends. Germline V gives CDR1 MNHEY, CDR2 SVGEGT. The CDR3 covers 15 residues. In DNA, the CDR3 is TGTGCCAGCAGTTCCGGGGGCCTTAGCACAGATACGCAGTATTTT. This gives the protein CASSSGGLSTDTQYF.

The chain carries TRBV18 and TRBJ1-3, with D unresolved. There are 13 residues in the CDR3. In germline, CDR1 is KGHSH, CDR2 LQKENI. Trimming cost V 5 bases and J 7 bases, with 12 bases left between them. The CDR3 DNA reads as TGTGCCAGCTCAAAGGACGGCCCGAACACCATATATTTT. Protein sequence: CASSKDGPNTIYF.

This clonotype was seen only a few times. V is TRBV5-5 and J is TRBJ2-7; TRBD1 is a possible D gene (6 bases). The length of the CDR3 is 14 residues. Looked up from germline, CDR1 is SGHKS and CDR2 is YYEKEE (reference sequence). Trimming removed 0 bases at V and 3 bases at J, with 10 bases between. The CDR3 DNA is TGTGCCAGCAGCTTGGTTCCAGGGGACTACGAGCAGTACGTC. Protein product: CASSLVPGDYEQYV.

In this sample, this clonotype turned up a few times. The rearrangement uses TRBV7-3 and TRBJ2-7; no firm D call. Germline V gene sequence: CDR1 SGHTA, CDR2 FQGTGA. The CDR3 runs to 14 residues. The germline V and J ends were trimmed by 5 bases and 7 bases, with 18 bases remaining between them. Here the CDR3 DNA reads TGTGCCAGCAGCGCGTACATGAACCCTCTGGAGCAGTACTTC. Residues: CASSAYMNPLEQYF.

J is TRBJ2-3 and V is TRBV6-6, with TRBD2 identical over 8 bases. Germline CDR1 reads MNHNY; CDR2 reads SVGAGI (reference sequence). The J segment lost 0 bases and the V segment lost 2 bases, leaving 13 bases of the junction unmatched. This CDR3 region has 19 residues. DNA of the CDR3: TGTGCCAGCAGTTACCCCGCCGGGGGGGCGGGGTCTAGCACAGATACGCAGTATTTT. It specifies CASSYPAGGAGSSTDTQYF.